The entry below gives a single TCR beta chain sequence along with its context. The specificity of this receptor is unknown. Including cysteine and phenylalanine, the CDR3 has 12 amino acids. The nucleotide record is missing. The germline V gene (reference sequence) provides CDR1 LNHDA and CDR2 SQIVND. TCR repertoire donors were around eleven juvenile idiopathic arthritis patients with active disease who had not reached inactive disease, 3 polyarticular and 8 oligoarticular. A median age of around 12 years (range about 2.4-22.9) and a median disease duration of around seven years (range 0.2-19.1) were recorded for the TCR-sequenced patients. The samples for TCR repertoire analysis were obtained at two Italian centres. Peripheral blood mononuclear cells were separated using a Histopaque-1077 density gradient and frozen in about 90% FCS with around 10% DMSO. This specimen comes from a study of synovial regulatory T cells in juvenile arthritis (dated by TCRdb to about 2015). Regarding the complete study: Of the sequenced patients, over five received methotrexate, one received methotrexate plus infliximab, three were therapy-naive, and one had no treatment information. TCRbeta CDR3 repertoires of blood iaTreg cells, other blood Treg cells and synovial fluid Treg cells from matched patient samples were compared in the study. Although effector T cell subsets in the cohort were also sequenced for comparisons, the Treg dataset on its own covers only blood and synovial fluid Treg cells. The TCR repertoire comparisons covered Treg and Teff subsets from about 10 JIA patients with active disease.

The library came from the immunoSEQ multiplex PCR assay. TCRbeta CDR3 sequencing was carried out by Adaptive Biotechnologies. As for the authors' bioinformatics: Repertoire similarity was assessed with the Chao-modified Jaccard index and with the median clonotype overlap from 200 random subsamples of equal sample size. The similarity analyses were based on either productive nucleotide sequences or amino acid sequences translated in silico. To compare repertoires, the researchers applied hierarchical clustering with single linkage as well as t-SNE, based on Chao-modified Jaccard distances. Repertoire diversity was quantified with the Renyi index, after sample size normalisation, across a range of alpha values. TCRdb retrieved this table from immuneACCESS and kept in-frame rearrangements only. Not all clones are present; in checked studies, unresolved V genes account for under half, and no reason is known for the remainder. That table is the source of V, J and clone size, and D and trimming were worked out from the DNA. Per the sample table, the count is 9,000 to 10,000 clones. The ten largest clones capture 0.85% to 1% of the sample.

Study-wide findings and limitations: Synovial Treg cells shared more CDR3 sequences with iaTreg cells than with other blood Treg cells, and Chao-Jaccard similarity confirmed that synovial Treg cells were more closely related to iaTreg cells. Blood iaTreg cells showed lower TCR diversity than other blood Treg cells, consistent with antigen-driven expansion. Across patients, iaTreg TCR repertoires were largely private and overlapped partially with synovial Teff repertoires and blood CPL repertoires.

The sequence came from a donor younger than 35 with juvenile idiopathic arthritis. The rearrangement combines TRBV19 with TRBJ1-2. The specimen was Treg cells from blood. The cell subset or site label corresponds to: remaining (HLA-DR-negative) circulating blood Treg cells. The CDR3 region: CASREGGYGYTF.